A selection of T cell receptor beta chains follows, all from one sample in a study of identical twins. TCRdb re-derived calls from the 5' RACE reads in MiXCR, one entry per CDR3 protein. There are over 600,000 distinct CDR3 sequences in the sample; 21% occur only once, and 4.3% lies in the top ten. The sample was also linked to a second study, of T cells expressing NK-cell markers.

The specimen sequenced was PBMCs. The receptor source for this set is a young woman in good health. Each CDR3 is given with its conserved first and last residue.

TRBV20-1	TRBJ2-1	16	CSARENSGSSYNEQFF
TRBV4-3	TRBJ2-7	17	CASSQGLLVGPGDEQYF
TRBV10-3	TRBJ2-3	15	CAIRQGLASTDTQYF
TRBV5-1	TRBJ2-2	14	CASSLPSGGGELFF
TRBV19	TRBJ2-5	15	CASSNGRGGKETQYF
TRBV5-1	TRBJ2-5	15	CASSWEQGAPETQYF
TRBV20-1	TRBJ2-1	16	CSALMKARSSYNEQFF
TRBV5-1	TRBJ1-2	13	CASSGSGVRGYTF
TRBV20-1	TRBJ1-2	18	CSARGSDEWGVEGLGYTF
TRBV20-1	TRBJ1-2	13	CSAPDTGASGYTF
TRBV11-2	TRBJ2-1	15	CASSFTSGPSVEQFF
TRBV18	TRBJ2-3	17	CASSPAGLAAPTDTQYF
TRBV9	TRBJ2-3	16	CASSLPHEGWTDTQYF
TRBV3-1	TRBJ2-7	19	CASCQLANYIDRSGYEQYF
TRBV20-1	TRBJ2-1	14	CSALGLAGGHEQFF
TRBV7-9	TRBJ2-7	15	CASSLGGGTAYEQYF
TRBV7-2	TRBJ2-7	13	CASSKNNAYEQYF
TRBV9	TRBJ1-1	13	CASSGLGETEAFF
TRBV3-1	TRBJ2-7	15	CASSQVRTGGYEQYF
TRBV6-1	TRBJ2-1	15	CASSTYLSSYNEQFF
TRBV7-9	TRBJ2-1	16	CASSLSGLAERDEQFF
TRBV6-5	TRBJ1-2	14	CASRNSGEIHGYTF
TRBV4-2	TRBJ2-5	15	CASSQLGTNGETQYF
TRBV12-3/TRBV12-4	TRBJ2-1	11	CASKKTATQFF
TRBV18	TRBJ2-7	12	CASSPNVGEQYF
TRBV27	TRBJ2-1	15	CASRPGLAAYNEQFF
TRBV20-1	TRBJ2-1	13	CSGFDRGLNEQFF
TRBV2	TRBJ1-1	12	CASIDRDTEAFF
TRBV7-3	TRBJ2-3	15	CASSPGTSGEDTQYF
TRBV29-1	TRBJ2-5	15	CSVVPSGVSWETQYF
TRBV12-3/TRBV12-4	TRBJ1-6	14	CASSRDTHNSPLHF
TRBV7-9	TRBJ2-7	15	CASSSGQRGFYEQYF
TRBV20-1	TRBJ2-3	13	CSAEEGSTDTQYF
TRBV7-9	TRBJ1-1	15	CASSRWAGGGTEAFF
TRBV15	TRBJ2-2	12	CATSRVAGELFF
TRBV18	TRBJ2-3	18	CASSPLPAGAGAPDTQYF
TRBV7-2	TRBJ2-1	15	CASSLVNSPAAEQFF
TRBV9	TRBJ2-3	15	CASSRQESHTDTQYF
TRBV24-1	TRBJ2-1	11	CATSDLLEQFF
TRBV4-3	TRBJ1-1	15	CASSQDPGPNTEAFF
TRBV29-1	TRBJ1-1	15	CSVEEVRRGSTEAFF
TRBV7-2	TRBJ1-1	12	CASSFDRERAFF